This T cell receptor beta chain originates from a study of cytomegalovirus exposure and HLA in healthy donors. This PCR relied on a set of 60 Vbeta primers and 13 Jbeta primers. Produced via immunoSEQ multiplex PCR; TCRdb's table is partial and in-frame only. The table lists roughly 150,000 clones, 80% of them singletons. Sequencing used PBMCs. The receptor was isolated from a middle-aged woman in good health and CMV-seronegative.

The CDR3 region is CASGGGLGRPNPGANVLTF. The DNA of the CDR3 is TGTGCCTCAGGGGGCGGGCTCGGCAGGCCCAACCCTGGGGCCAACGTCCTGACTTTC. The V call is TRBV28, the J call TRBJ2-6; 8 bases are shared with TRBD1. V was pared by 11 bases and J by 2 bases, with 20 bases of the junction left unmatched. The CDR3 contains 19 residues. Germline CDR1 MDHEN, CDR2 SYDVKM.